This is a list of T cell receptor beta chains from one sample in a study of CD8+CD57+ T cells in acquired aplastic anemia. From the reads, TCRdb called clonotypes with MiXCR, one entry per CDR3 protein. Here the sample spans roughly 170,000 distinct CDR3 sequences, around 50% being singletons. Sequenced: sorted CD4+, CD8+, or CD8+CD57+ T cells (not recorded which) from PBMCs. These receptor sequences come from a human donor with aplastic anemia. Both conserved end residues are part of each CDR3. A D gene is named only where the DNA matches it firmly. Clone size is not always given. Where it is, it says once, few, many or a class for expanded clones.

d_call	v_call	j_call	clone_size	cdr3_aa	cdr3_nt
NA	TRBV19	TRBJ2-7	once	CASKQGSSYEQYF	TGTGCCAGTAAGCAGGGGAGCTCCTACGAGCAGTACTTC
TRBD1	TRBV5-5	TRBJ2-5	few	CASSLGTGQETQYF	TGTGCCAGCAGCTTAGGGACAGGCCAAGAGACCCAGTACTTC
TRBD1	TRBV2	TRBJ1-2	NA	CASRDRVNYGYTF	TGTGCCAGCCGGGACAGAGTTAACTATGGCTACACCTTC
TRBD2	TRBV19	TRBJ2-3	once	CASSIRGRADTQYF	TGTGCCAGTAGTATCCGAGGGAGGGCAGATACGCAGTATTTT
NA	TRBV7-6	TRBJ1-3	NA	CASSSIQGNTIYF	TGTGCCAGCAGCTCGATACAGGGAAACACCATATATTTT
TRBD1	TRBV29-1	TRBJ1-1	NA	CSVERGLDTEAFF	TGCAGCGTTGAAAGGGGGCTGGACACTGAAGCTTTCTTT
NA	TRBV11-2	TRBJ1-1	many	CASTPLSWAFF	TGTGCCAGCACCCCCCTGTCTTGGGCTTTCTTT
NA	TRBV4-1	TRBJ2-7	NA	CASSRPGGPYEQYF	TGCGCCAGCAGCCGTCCAGGGGGGCCCTACGAGCAGTACTTC
NA	TRBV19	TRBJ1-2	few	CASSRIGDGYTF	TGTGCCAGTAGTAGAATAGGGGACGGCTACACCTTC
NA	TRBV7-9	TRBJ2-5	NA	CASSGETQYF	TGTGCCAGCTCCGGAGAGACCCAGTACTTC